The TCR beta chain under discussion was sequenced for a study of T cell changes during pregnancy in multiple sclerosis. In germline, CDR1 is SGHNT, CDR2 YYREEE (reference sequence). The V gene end was trimmed by 3 bases and the J gene end by 8 bases; junction bases not matched to a gene: 13. The CDR3 totals 16 residues. Sequenced by immunoSEQ multiplex PCR; TCRdb stores in-frame clones only, minus some. The data contain over 100,000 clones, 92% of them singletons. This TCR came from a female donor with multiple sclerosis, enrolled in a pregnancy study. The sequences come from peripheral blood, collected in the third trimester of pregnancy. V gene TRBV5-4 combines with J gene TRBJ2-1; 8 nucleotides align to TRBD2. This CDR3 is CASSSPGLDWDDEQFF. CDR3 DNA: TGTGCCAGCAGCTCGCCGGGACTAGATTGGGACGATGAGCAGTTCTTC.